This passage covers 28 T cell receptor beta chains from one sample sequenced in a study of shared clonotypes between healthy human individuals. Using immunoSEQ multiplex PCR, the repertoire was profiled, and TCRdb retains in-frame clones only, with some absent. The sample contains fewer than 1.6 million clones, 97% to 99% of which appear only once. Sequencing input: naive CD4+ T cells sorted from blood. The subset is: CD45RA+ positively selected. These receptors were obtained from a man aged 25 to 40 in good health.

The V gene is TRBV5-4, the J gene TRBJ2-1; TRBD1 is a possible D gene (5 bases). This CDR3 has 19 amino acids. Per germline, CDR1 SGHNT and CDR2 YYREEE (reference sequence). Trimming cost V 3 bases and J 4 bases, with 26 bases left between them. The CDR3 coding sequence is TGTGCCAGCAGCTCTGAACTACACTCCAGGGTGAACCTTTACAATGAGCAGTTCTTC. It translates to CASSSELHSRVNLYNEQFF.

This clone showed up just once. The V gene is TRBV11-2, the J gene TRBJ2-1; the D gene could be TRBD1 or TRBD2 (5 bases each). Trimming pared 3 bases from V and 12 bases from J, leaving 12 bases between. Germline lookup yields CDR1 SGHAT and CDR2 FQNNGV. The CDR3 has 12 amino acids. CDR3 DNA sequence: TGTGCCAGCAGCTTGGGCGGGCAGGGGCAGTTCTTC. Protein product: CASSLGGQGQFF. Filled out from reference TRBV11-2 and TRBJ2-1, the complete variable domain reads EAGVAQSPRYKIIEKRQSVAFWCNPISGHATLYWYQQILGQGPKLLIQFQNNGVVDDSQLPKDRFSAERLKGVDSTLKIQPAKLEDSAVYLCASSLGGQGQFFGPGTRLTVL.

This chain uses TRBV5-1 with TRBJ1-5; 11 nucleotides agree with TRBD1. V was pared by 0 bases and J by 0 bases, with 5 bases of the junction left unmatched. The CDR3 has 18 amino acids. CDR1 and CDR2 (germline): SGHRS, YFSETQ. CDR3 sequence (DNA): TGCGCCAGCAGCTTGGGGACAGGGGGCCCCTATAGCAATCAGCCCCAGCATTTT. Its protein is CASSLGTGGPYSNQPQHF.

V is TRBV18 and J is TRBJ1-5; 11 nucleotides align to TRBD1. The germline V gene encodes CDR1 KGHSH and CDR2 LQKENI. Germline trimming cut 3 bases from V and 7 bases from J; bases unmatched to any gene: 5. The CDR3 is 15 amino acids. This chain's CDR3 is CASSPDRGLMQPQHF. CDR3 in DNA: TGTGCCAGCTCACCGGACAGGGGGCTGATGCAGCCCCAGCATTTT.

The chain has TRBV29-1 and TRBJ2-7, with TRBD2 matching 10 bases. Germline V gene lookup returns CDR1 SQVTM and CDR2 ANQGSEA. This CDR3 spans 13 amino acids. V trimming: 4 bases; J trimming: 3 bases; junction bases outside the gene matches: 3. CDR3 nucleotides: TGCAGCGTTGGGACTAGCGGATACTACGAGCAGTACTTC. It yields the protein CSVGTSGYYEQYF.

This chain joins TRBV28 and TRBJ2-4, with D perhaps matching TRBD2 (6 bases). V lost 7 bases and J lost 10, with 17 bases in between. The CDR3 runs to 13 residues. Germline-derived CDR1 and CDR2 are MDHEN and SYDVKM. CDR3: CASKGDLGGIQYF. Written as DNA, the CDR3 is TGTGCCAGCAAAGGGGACTTGGGGGGTATTCAGTACTTC.

Comment on this clone: The identical CDR3 is also encoded by other nucleotide sequences in the sample. The chain joins TRBV12-5 to TRBJ1-5, with D unresolved. V was pared by 1 base and J by 4 bases, with 2 bases between. The CDR3 consists of 12 residues. Germline V lookup: CDR1 LGHNT, CDR2 FRNRAP. This chain's CDR3 is CASGLGNQPQHF. For the CDR3, the DNA is TGTGCTAGTGGTTTGGGAAATCAGCCCCAGCATTTT.

The genes are TRBV5-6 and TRBJ1-5, with a weak D call TRBD1 (6 bases). The CDR3 runs 14 residues. The germline V and J ends were trimmed by 4 bases and 5 bases, with 13 bases remaining between them. CDR1 SGHDT and CDR2 YYEEEE come from the germline V gene. This CDR3 is CASSHRDNYQPQHF. CDR3 bases: TGTGCCAGCAGCCACCGGGACAATTATCAGCCCCAGCATTTT. Full variable domain (missing parts from reference TRBV5-6 and TRBJ1-5): DAGVTQSPTHLIKTRGQQVTLRCSPKSGHDTVSWYQQALGQGPQFIFQYYEEEERQRGNFPDRFSGHQFPNYSSELNVNALLLGDSALYLCASSHRDNYQPQHFGDGTRLSIL.

This chain links TRBV5-1 with TRBJ2-1; 9 bases match TRBD1. V shed 6 bases and J 5 bases; nucleotides not matched to a gene: 6. The CDR3 has 14 residues. Germline CDR1 is SGHRS and CDR2 is YFSETQ. CDR3 DNA: TGCGCCAGCAAAAGGACAGGGGTCAACAATGAGCAGTTCTTC. This translates into CASKRTGVNNEQFF.

The genes are TRBV5-4 and TRBJ2-3; D is unresolved. The V end lost 4 bases, the J end lost 4 bases, and 7 bases lay between the germline ends. Germline CDR1 reads SGHNT; CDR2 reads YYREEE (reference sequence). CDR3 length equals 12 residues. CDR3 region: CASSISSDTQYF. CDR3 nucleotides: TGTGCCAGCAGCATCTCCTCAGATACGCAGTATTTT. The whole variable domain, filled in from reference TRBV5-4 and TRBJ2-3, reads ETGVTQSPTHLIKTRGQQVTLRCSSQSGHNTVSWYQQALGQGPQFIFQYYREEENGRGNFPPRFSGLQFPNYSSELNVNALELDDSALYLCASSISSDTQYFGPGTRLTVL.

The V gene is TRBV7-9, the J gene TRBJ1-4; TRBD1 aligns across 7 bases. The trim removed 4 bases at V and 0 bases at J, leaving 2 bases unmatched. CDR3 size: 15 residues. CDR1 and CDR2 from the germline V gene are SEHNR and FQNEAQ (reference sequence). The CDR3: CASSSGTATNEKLFF. The CDR3 bases are TGTGCCAGCAGCTCCGGGACAGCAACTAATGAAAAACTGTTTTTT.

This chain joins TRBV9 and TRBJ2-7; the D is unclear. The germline V gene has CDR1 SGDLS and CDR2 YYNGEE. Deletions cut 2 bases from V and 1 base from J, with 7 bases between. The CDR3 extends over 13 amino acids. The CDR3 loop reads CASSVSVSYEQYF. For the CDR3, the DNA is TGTGCCAGCAGCGTCAGCGTTTCCTACGAGCAGTACTTC.

The chain couples TRBV5-1 to TRBJ2-1; D possibly corresponds to TRBD1 (6 bases). The CDR3 is 16 amino acids. V lost 4 bases to trimming and J lost 9 bases, with 23 bases between them. Germline-derived CDR1 and CDR2 are SGHRS and YFSETQ. CDR3 sequence (DNA): TGCGCCAGCAGCGCGGTAACAGGGTGGGGTTTGGGTGAGCAGTTCTTC. This gives the protein CASSAVTGWGLGEQFF.

In nucleotides, the CDR3 is TGTGCCACCAGCAGAGTTGACCGTCAAGAGACCCAGTACTTC. Amino acid sequence: CATSRVDRQETQYF. The chain has TRBV15 and TRBJ2-5; D call uncertain. The CDR3 contains 14 residues. Germline V gives CDR1 LNHNV, CDR2 YYDKDF (reference sequence). Trimming stripped 1 base from V and 2 bases from J, with 8 bases between.

This chain connects TRBV19 to TRBJ2-1; 15 nucleotides line up with TRBD2. Trimming took 6 bases from V and 0 from J; bases not matched to a gene: 9. This CDR3 region has 19 residues. CDR1 is LNHDA, CDR2 SQIVND, per germline (reference sequence). The CDR3 DNA is TGTGCCAGTAGCTCCCCGGGGACTAGCGGGAGGCGCTCCTACAATGAGCAGTTCTTC. Protein: CASSSPGTSGRRSYNEQFF.

This clone was observed once. This chain links TRBV5-6 with TRBJ2-1; D is ambiguous. V lost 1 base to trimming and J lost 9 bases, with 5 bases between them. CDR1 SGHDT and CDR2 YYEEEE come from the germline V gene. The CDR3 runs to 11 residues. Here the CDR3 reads CASSLILEQFF. As DNA, the CDR3 is TGTGCCAGCAGCTTGATCCTTGAGCAGTTCTTC.

The CDR3 loop is CASGDRGREPQHF. In DNA form, the CDR3 reads TGTGCCAGTGGGGACAGGGGTCGTGAGCCCCAGCATTTT. The V call is TRBV19, the J call TRBJ1-5, with 10 bases that match TRBD1. The V and J ends lost 8 bases and 8 bases, in that order; junction bases with no gene match: 6. The CDR3 runs to 13 residues. Germline lookup yields CDR1 LNHDA and CDR2 SQIVND (reference sequence).

This chain links TRBV9 with TRBJ2-2; D unclear. The CDR3 has 14 residues. From germline, CDR1 is SGDLS and CDR2 YYNGEE. V was clipped by 4 bases and J by 1 base, with 8 bases between them. Here the CDR3 DNA reads TGTGCCAGCAGCTCGCGGTGGAACACCGGGGAGCTGTTTTTT. Its translation: CASSSRWNTGELFF.

V gene TRBV18 combines with J gene TRBJ2-1; 7 nucleotides match TRBD2. The CDR3 is made up of 17 amino acids. Germline-derived CDR1 and CDR2 are KGHSH and LQKENI. J was trimmed by 3 bases and V by 0 bases; bases with no gene match: 8. This CDR3 reads CASSPPRFSGIYNEQFF. In DNA form, the CDR3 reads TGTGCCAGCTCACCACCGAGATTCAGCGGGATCTACAATGAGCAGTTCTTC.

For this clone: The germline gene is not matched at one end of the junction; a read error may be the cause. The chain links TRBV27 to TRBJ2-1, with 8 bases lining up with TRBD2. The CDR3 loop spans 15 amino acids. CDR1 and CDR2 from the germline V gene are MNHEY and SMNVEV (reference sequence). The CDR3 sequence: CASSLYGTRDNEQFF. Here the CDR3 DNA reads TGTGCCAGCAGCTTATATGGGACTAGGGACAATGAGCAGTTCTTC.

J is TRBJ2-5 and V is TRBV5-5; 11 bases align to TRBD1. The V and J ends lost 4 bases and 4 bases, in that order; junction bases with no gene match: 9. There are 16 residues in the CDR3. Germline assignment: CDR1 SGHKS and CDR2 YYEKEE (reference sequence). CDR3 loop: CASSKGQGAFLETQYF. In nucleotides, the CDR3 is TGTGCCAGCAGCAAAGGACAGGGGGCGTTTTTAGAGACCCAGTACTTC. The full variable domain, with the rest looked up from reference TRBV5-5 and TRBJ2-5, is DAGVTQSPTHLIKTRGQQVTLRCSPISGHKSVSWYQQVLGQGPQFIFQYYEKEERGRGNFPDRFSARQFPNYSSELNVNALLLGDSALYLCASSKGQGAFLETQYFGPGTRLLVL.

The chain is built from TRBV6-6 and TRBJ2-3; no clear D. The CDR3 is 14 amino acids. Trimming left V 0 bases short and J 10 bases short, with 14 bases between. Germline lookup yields CDR1 MNHNY and CDR2 SVGAGI (reference sequence). CDR3 coding DNA: TGTGCCAGCAGTTACTCGGGGTCCGAGATTCCGCAGTATTTT. Translating it yields CASSYSGSEIPQYF.

This chain uses TRBV10-3 with TRBJ2-2; TRBD2 agrees at 10 bases. Trimming took 6 bases from V and 3 from J; bases not matched to a gene: 16. Germline CDR1 reads ENHRY; CDR2 reads SYGVKD. The CDR3 sequence is 19 residues long. The CDR3 coding sequence is TGTGCCATCAGGTTCGGCGCTAGCGGGAGAAAGGGTGACACCGGGGAGCTGTTTTTT. Translation: CAIRFGASGRKGDTGELFF.

This clone is a singleton in its sample. The V call is TRBV13, the J call TRBJ2-7; D call uncertain. This CDR3 has 14 amino acids. Germline V lookup: CDR1 PRHDT, CDR2 FYEKMQ (reference sequence). Trimming left V 1 base short and J 2 bases short, with 9 bases between. For the CDR3, the DNA is TGTGCCAGCAGCTTAGTGGGGAACCCCTACGAGCAGTACTTC. Translation gives CASSLVGNPYEQYF.

The gene calls are TRBV28 and TRBJ1-2; D might be TRBD1 (6 bases). The V end lost 5 bases, the J end lost 7 bases, and 14 bases lay between the germline ends. CDR3 length: 13 residues. Germline V CDR1 and CDR2: MDHEN, SYDVKM. CDR3 DNA sequence: TGTGCCAGCAGTACCTCTCAGGGGCGTGGCTACACCTTC. Translation gives CASSTSQGRGYTF.

The CDR3 bases are TGTGCCAGCAGATCGCGGGGGTCGTCCTACGAGCAGTACTTC. It codes for CASRSRGSSYEQYF. The chain couples TRBV28 to TRBJ2-7, with TRBD2 matching over 7 bases. V was pared by 6 bases and J by 1 base, with 6 bases of the junction left unmatched. CDR3 size: 14 residues. Germline V gives CDR1 MDHEN, CDR2 SYDVKM.

The V call is TRBV14, the J call TRBJ2-5; D is ambiguous. Germline V lookup: CDR1 SGHDN, CDR2 FVKESK. The length of the CDR3 is 13 residues. The germline V and J ends were trimmed by 1 base and 5 bases, with 8 bases remaining between them. For the CDR3, the DNA is TGTGCCAGCAGCCAAGGTAACCCGGAGACCCAGTACTTC. Its translation: CASSQGNPETQYF.

The rearrangement links TRBV5-1 to TRBJ2-4; 8 bases align to TRBD2. The CDR3 sequence is 14 residues long. Germline loops: CDR1 SGHRS, CDR2 YFSETQ. The trim removed 4 bases at V and 7 bases at J, leaving 7 bases unmatched. The CDR3 spells CASSPGLGENIQYF. The CDR3 bases are TGCGCCAGCAGCCCGGGACTAGGGGAGAACATTCAGTACTTC.